This T cell receptor beta chain was found in a study of T cell repertoires in cytomegalovirus infection. Study-level information: Researchers turned to recently identified HLA-C-restricted CMV epitopes as well as well-studied HLA-B-restricted ones. An indication of both CMV infection and matching HLA type came from public TCR beta signatures.

The study, taken as a whole, reports: Frequencies of public TCR beta families were cumulated, and this identified carriers of CMV plus the relevant HLA. HLA-C-restricted CMV clonotypes gave the most frequent clonotype in two of eight donors.

To note about this clonotype: The target antigen is unknown.

Via MiXCR, TCRdb re-called the reads, giving one row per CDR3 protein. This table has approximately 280,000 distinct CDR3 sequences, less than 25% appearing once. Sequenced material: cultured PBMCs, taken from culture after CMV antigen stimulation. The source is a human donor in good health (CMV status not recorded). Some clones in this sample may be carry-over from other donors' samples.

DNA of the CDR3: TGTGCCAGCAGTTGGCGGGGAAGTTCACTCTATGGCTACACCTTC. The encoded protein is CASSWRGSSLYGYTF. The rearrangement links TRBV27 to TRBJ1-2; D ambiguous. Trimming pared 4 bases from V and 4 bases from J, leaving 16 bases between. Germline values: CDR1 MNHEY, CDR2 SMNVEV (reference sequence). The CDR3 is made up of 15 amino acids.